This T cell receptor beta chain was retrieved from a study of graft-versus-host responses after intestinal transplantation. Study background: Each recipient received a multivisceral, liver-intestinal, or isolated intestinal graft.

Measured with immunoSEQ multiplex PCR; TCRdb has only the in-frame clones, and not every one. The top ten clones hold about a sixth of a sample with about 85,000 clones, under 85% of them seen once. This CDR3 is built from 14 residues. Germline CDR1 MNHEY, CDR2 SMNVEV (reference sequence). The V segment lost 3 bases and the J segment 6 bases; nucleotides outside the gene matches: 4. General observations from the study: GvH clones occurred in recipient marrow; some first appeared in ileum or blood. Early post-transplant HvG declines were associated with peak circulating GvH clone levels.

A remark on this clone: What it recognizes is unknown.

The V call is TRBV27, the J call TRBJ2-1; 8 bases line up with TRBD2. The source is a human donor who received an intestinal transplant. The sample here was unstimulated CD8+ T cells sorted from spleen or lymph node cells, taken before intestinal transplant. As DNA, the CDR3 is TGTGCCAGCAGTTTCTCCGGGACTAGCAATGAGCAGTTCTTC. Its translation is CASSFSGTSNEQFF.